Listed here are 29 T cell receptor beta chains from one sample, sequenced in a study of T-cell memory formation after mild COVID-19 (dated by TCRdb to 2020 to 2022). Libraries were built with 5' RACE. The instrument given in TCRdb is Illumina NovaSeq 6000. Clones were called with MiXCR by TCRdb after fastp trimmed the public reads at Q25, and only in-frame beta chains were retained. Each entry merges the rows of one CDR3 protein and shows their most common DNA and genes. This sample gives approximately 300,000 distinct CDR3 sequences in total; around 8% of them show up just once. In total, the top ten clones hold 20% to 25% of the sample. Material: PBMCs or a T cell subset sorted from them (not recorded which). Receptors originate from a man younger than 30 who had mild COVID-19 (a few samples of this study predate the infection). The sample titles of this study are shuffled in the database, so cell type and time point are left out; the donor was told from shared clones.

The V gene is TRBV6-5, the J gene TRBJ1-2; 8 bases fit TRBD1. The CDR3 has 14 residues. The V and J ends lost 10 bases and 5 bases, in that order; junction bases with no gene match: 12. The germline CDR1 and CDR2 sequences are MNHEY and SVGAGI. The CDR3 DNA sequence: TGTGCCACCTACCCAGGGGGCAGGAGGTATGGCTACACCTTC. It yields the protein CATYPGGRRYGYTF.

This clonotype was picked up a small number of times. This chain links TRBV21-1 with TRBJ2-7; the DNA was not compared with TRBD1, the D call given in the table. TRBV21-1 is annotated as a pseudogene. CDR3 length: 13 amino acids. The CDR3: CASSSPLYREQYV. The CDR3 bases are TGTGCCAGCAGCAGTCCCCTATACCGCGAGCAGTACGTC.

This sequence joins TRBV4-3 and TRBJ2-3; D is unclear. Germline CDR1 is LGHNA and CDR2 is YSLEER. Trimming stripped 5 bases from V and 0 bases from J, with 9 bases between. The CDR3 spans 14 residues. The CDR3 is CASSGPLSTDTQYF. The CDR3 coding sequence is TGCGCCAGCAGCGGGCCACTTAGCACAGATACGCAGTATTTT.

This clonotype was seen only a few times. J is TRBJ2-7 and V is TRBV18, with TRBD2 as a possible D gene (5 bases). The germline CDR1 and CDR2 sequences are KGHSH and LQKENI. The CDR3 sequence is 12 residues long. The V and J ends lost 6 bases and 5 bases respectively, with 11 bases between them. The CDR3: CASSRTADEQYV. Written as DNA, the CDR3 is TGTGCCAGCTCCCGGACTGCGGACGAGCAGTACGTC.

V and J are TRBV20-1 and TRBJ1-2; D not resolved. V was pared by 4 bases and J by 2 bases, with 8 bases between. This CDR3 is 12 amino acids long. Germline lookup yields CDR1 DFQATT and CDR2 SNEGSKA (reference sequence). The CDR3 loop reads CSAKDTNYGYTF. CDR3 bases: TGCAGTGCTAAAGACACCAACTATGGCTACACCTTC.

The V call is TRBV29-1, the J call TRBJ2-2, with D unclear. The CDR3 runs 13 residues. Germline V CDR1 and CDR2: SQVTM, ANQGSEA. V was shortened by 4 bases and J by 2 bases, with 8 bases between the two germline ends. CDR3: CSVGSENTGELFF. The CDR3 region has the DNA TGCAGCGTTGGGTCAGAAAACACCGGGGAGCTGTTTTTT.

This clonotype occurred many times. CDR3 nucleotides: TGCGCCAGCAGCTTGGTAGCGGGGGGGTGGAATGAGCAGTTCTTC. This translates into CASSLVAGGWNEQFF. This chain links TRBV5-1 with TRBJ2-1; 11 positions agree with TRBD2. The CDR3 is made up of 15 amino acids. CDR1 and CDR2 from the germline V gene are SGHRS and YFSETQ. Germline trimming cut 0 bases from V and 7 bases from J; bases unmatched to any gene: 3.

In its sample, this clonotype was seen a few times. This rearrangement joins TRBV15 to TRBJ2-2; D perhaps matches TRBD2 (7 bases). Per the germline V gene, CDR1 is LNHNV and CDR2 is YYDKDF (reference sequence). The CDR3 has 16 amino acids. Trimming shortened V by 1 base and J by 4 bases, and 13 bases separated the two germline ends. CDR3 amino acids: CATSRVPGEGTGELFF. CDR3 nucleotides: TGTGCCACCAGCAGAGTCCCAGGGGAGGGCACCGGGGAGCTGTTTTTT.

Turning to this clonotype: A read error may produce the germline difference seen at one junction end. V usage is TRBV5-1 and J usage is TRBJ2-2; TRBD1 matches at 8 bases. Germline values: CDR1 SGHRS, CDR2 YFSETQ. The CDR3 has 14 amino acids. The CDR3 sequence: CSSSTTGDTGELFF. DNA of the CDR3: TGCTCCAGCAGCACGACAGGGGACACCGGGGAGCTGTTTTTT.

The chain is built from TRBV12-3 or TRBV12-4 and TRBJ2-4; 7 bases agree with TRBD1. V dropped 5 bases and J dropped 11; count of bases not matched to a gene: 12. This CDR3 spans 14 amino acids. The CDR3 DNA reads as TGTGCCAGCAGTCCTTCGACAGGGTCAGACCTTCAGTACTTC. Encoded protein: CASSPSTGSDLQYF.

The chain combines TRBV7-3 with TRBJ2-1; D perhaps matches TRBD2 (7 bases). Germline lookup yields CDR1 SGHTA and CDR2 FQGTGA. CDR3 size: 13 residues. The germline V and J ends were trimmed by 5 bases and 8 bases, with 13 bases remaining between them. Here the CDR3 DNA reads TGTGCCAGCAGCCGGGGGGCGGGATATGAGCAGTTCTTC. Translating it yields CASSRGAGYEQFF.

The V call is TRBV9, the J call TRBJ1-1, with a weak D call TRBD1 (6 bases). Germline loops: CDR1 SGDLS, CDR2 YYNGEE. Trimming removed 0 bases from V and 10 bases from J, with 13 bases in between. The CDR3 covers 13 residues. Written as DNA, the CDR3 is TGTGCCAGCAGCGTAGAGGGGGGGAGGTTAGCTTTCTTT. Its translation is CASSVEGGRLAFF.

The V call is TRBV19, the J call TRBJ2-3; TRBD1 might be the D (5 bases). CDR3 length equals 16 residues. The germline V gene encodes CDR1 LNHDA and CDR2 SQIVND (reference sequence). Trimming removed 1 base from V and 3 bases from J, with 14 bases in between. In DNA form, the CDR3 reads TGTGCCAGTAGTATAGCCCGCAGGGCTGGGACAGATACGCAGTATTTT. This sequence encodes CASSIARRAGTDTQYF.

V gene TRBV2 combines with J gene TRBJ2-3; either TRBD1 or TRBD2 may fit D (6 bases each). Germline CDR1 SNHLY, CDR2 FYNNEI. CDR3 size: 17 residues. V shed 6 bases and J shed 1 base, with 20 bases lying between them. The CDR3 DNA is TGTGCCAGCAGGTACAGGGTCCGGGGCGGGGGCACAGATACGCAGTATTTT. It specifies CASRYRVRGGGTDTQYF. Based on the CDR3 plus reference TRBV2 and TRBJ2-3, the full variable domain is EPEVTQTPSHQVTQMGQEVILRCVPISNHLYFYWYRQILGQKVEFLVSFYNNEISEKSEIFDDQFSVERPDGSNFTLKIRSTKLEDSAMYFCASRYRVRGGGTDTQYFGPGTRLTVL.

This clonotype occurred many times. The rearrangement links TRBV7-3 to TRBJ2-1; maybe TRBD2 (6 bases). Trimming took off 5 bases at V and 0 bases at J, with 11 bases between the two ends. This CDR3 is built from 15 residues. Germline V CDR1 and CDR2: SGHTA, FQGTGA. The CDR3 sequence is CASSRDSSSYNEQFF. CDR3 DNA: TGTGCCAGCAGCCGGGACTCCAGCTCCTACAATGAGCAGTTCTTC.

The chain employs TRBV27 and TRBJ2-5; 12 bases are shared with TRBD2. The J segment lost 4 bases and the V segment lost 3 bases, leaving 3 bases of the junction unmatched. Germline assignment: CDR1 MNHEY and CDR2 SMNVEV (reference sequence). CDR3 length: 15 amino acids. The CDR3 reads CASSFLAGGTETQYF. The DNA of the CDR3 is TGTGCCAGCAGTTTTCTAGCGGGGGGGACAGAGACCCAGTACTTC.

This clonotype was counted many times. The V call is TRBV3-1, the J call TRBJ1-5; D is unclear. The CDR3 is 13 amino acids. In germline, CDR1 is LGHDT, CDR2 YNNKEL (reference sequence). V was pared by 0 bases and J by 7 bases, with 7 bases between. Here the CDR3 DNA reads TGTGCCAGCAGCCAAGATAATTCCCAGCCCCAGCATTTT. It encodes CASSQDNSQPQHF.

V usage is TRBV6-7 and J usage is TRBJ2-1; weak D call: TRBD2 (7 bases). TRBV6-7 is an ORF; its function is uncertain. V gave up 3 bases and J gave up 2 bases, with 14 bases separating them. The CDR3 spans 16 residues. The CDR3: CASSYDSRGPYNEQFF. The CDR3 bases are TGTGCCAGCAGTTATGACTCGCGGGGGCCCTACAATGAGCAGTTCTTC.

Only a few counts were recorded for this clonotype. This chain joins TRBV4-1 and TRBJ2-2, with 12 nucleotides matching TRBD1. This CDR3 has 18 amino acids. Germline V gene data show CDR1 as MGHRA and CDR2 as YSYEKL. Unmatched junction bases numbered 8, after V lost 1 base and J lost 5 bases. The CDR3 region has the DNA TGCGCCAGCAGCCAAGGGTCGGGACAGGGGGCGTGGACCGGGGAGCTGTTTTTT. Its protein is CASSQGSGQGAWTGELFF.

This clonotype has a handful of counts. This sequence joins TRBV10-3 and TRBJ1-3; 8 nucleotides align to TRBD1. The V and J ends lost 3 bases and 0 bases, in that order; junction bases with no gene match: 4. Germline CDR1 is ENHRY and CDR2 is SYGVKD. This CDR3 has 16 amino acids. The CDR3 region has the DNA TGTGCCATCAGTGACGGACAGGGCCCCTCTGGAAACACCATATATTTT. Translation gives CAISDGQGPSGNTIYF.

This clonotype appeared many times. V gene TRBV15 combines with J gene TRBJ1-1, with a possible D match to TRBD1 (6 bases). Per germline, CDR1 LNHNV and CDR2 YYDKDF (reference sequence). Trimming took 0 bases from V and 4 from J, leaving 9 bases between them. The CDR3 spans 14 residues. As DNA, the CDR3 is TGTGCCACCAGCAGAGATCGCAGGGGCACTGAAGCTTTCTTT. As protein: CATSRDRRGTEAFF.

The chain links TRBV4-1 to TRBJ2-7; 7 nucleotides match TRBD1. The trim removed 0 bases at V and 6 bases at J, leaving 8 bases unmatched. Germline V gives CDR1 MGHRA, CDR2 YSYEKL. The CDR3 is 15 amino acids. CDR3 in amino acids: CASSQDGTAGGEQYF. The CDR3 bases are TGCGCCAGCAGCCAAGATGGCACTGCAGGGGGCGAGCAGTACTTC.

The V gene is TRBV10-3, the J gene TRBJ2-3; D gene unclear. V dropped 4 bases and J dropped 3 bases, with 5 bases sitting between them. This CDR3 contains 12 residues. Germline CDR1 reads ENHRY; CDR2 reads SYGVKD. The CDR3 region has the DNA TGTGCCATCAGTGCGTCGACAGATACGCAGTATTTT. As protein: CAISASTDTQYF.

The rearrangement joins TRBV4-2 to TRBJ2-3, with no clear D. The CDR3 sequence is 15 residues long. Germline loops: CDR1 LGHNA, CDR2 YNFKEQ. Trimming took off 0 bases at V and 0 bases at J, with 7 bases between the two ends. The CDR3 sequence: CASSQETASTDTQYF. Written as DNA, the CDR3 is TGTGCCAGCAGCCAAGAGACGGCCAGCACAGATACGCAGTATTTT.

The CDR3 DNA sequence: TGTGCCAGCAGTTTCGGACAGGGGCGAACTGAAGCTTTCTTT. It is translated as CASSFGQGRTEAFF. The chain uses TRBV6-5 and TRBJ1-1, with TRBD1 matching 9 bases. Germline assignment: CDR1 MNHEY and CDR2 SVGAGI. This CDR3 spans 14 amino acids. V was pared by 4 bases and J by 5 bases, with 5 bases of the junction left unmatched.

The chain couples TRBV15 to TRBJ2-7; 7 nucleotides align to TRBD1. The CDR3 runs 16 residues. CDR1 and CDR2 from the germline V gene are LNHNV and YYDKDF (reference sequence). J was trimmed by 0 bases and V by 5 bases; bases with no gene match: 10. CDR3 bases: TGTGCCACCAGCCGAACCCGACAGGGCGACTCCTACGAGCAGTACTTC. Amino acids: CATSRTRQGDSYEQYF.

CDR3 in amino acids: CASSLRGSGGDGYTF. The CDR3 DNA is TGTGCCAGCAGTTTAAGGGGTTCGGGCGGGGATGGCTACACCTTC. The gene calls are TRBV12-3 or TRBV12-4 and TRBJ1-2, with a weak D call TRBD1 (5 bases). This CDR3 contains 15 residues. V was pared by 2 bases and J by 6 bases, with 16 bases between.

A few counts support this clonotype. The J gene is TRBJ2-3, the V gene TRBV10-3; 7 bases are a match to TRBD1. CDR1 is ENHRY and CDR2 is SYGVKD in the germline V gene. The length of the CDR3 is 17 residues. With V trimmed by 2 bases and J by 2 bases, 10 bases remained unmatched. The CDR3 bases are TGTGCCATCAGTGAGCTAGGACAGGCGCATTACACAGATACGCAGTATTTT. This encodes CAISELGQAHYTDTQYF.

This chain joins TRBV20-1 and TRBJ2-3; D remains ambiguous. CDR1 is DFQATT, CDR2 SNEGSKA, per germline (reference sequence). CDR3 length: 13 amino acids. Trimming cost V 8 bases and J 2 bases, with 14 bases left between them. The CDR3 DNA sequence: TGCAGTTATCGCGAACGCCCCACAGATACGCAGTATTTT. Amino acid sequence: CSYRERPTDTQYF.